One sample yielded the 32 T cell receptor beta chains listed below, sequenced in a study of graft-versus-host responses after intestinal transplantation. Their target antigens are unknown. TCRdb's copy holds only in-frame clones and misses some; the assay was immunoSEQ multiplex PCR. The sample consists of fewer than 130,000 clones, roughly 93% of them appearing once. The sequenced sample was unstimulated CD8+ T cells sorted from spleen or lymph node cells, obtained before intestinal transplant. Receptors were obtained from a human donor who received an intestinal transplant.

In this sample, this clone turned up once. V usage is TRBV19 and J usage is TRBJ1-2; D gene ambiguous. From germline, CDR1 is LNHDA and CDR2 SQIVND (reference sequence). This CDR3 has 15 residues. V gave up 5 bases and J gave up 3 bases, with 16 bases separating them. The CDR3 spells CASSDIPSADYGYTF. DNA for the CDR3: TGTGCCAGTAGTGATATCCCCTCTGCGGACTATGGCTACACCTTC.

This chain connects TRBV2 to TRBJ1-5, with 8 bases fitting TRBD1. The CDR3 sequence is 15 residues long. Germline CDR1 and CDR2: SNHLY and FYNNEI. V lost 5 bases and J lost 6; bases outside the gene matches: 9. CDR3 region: CASSPGQGRLQPQHF. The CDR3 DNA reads TGTGCCAGCAGTCCCGGACAGGGAAGACTTCAGCCCCAGCATTTT.

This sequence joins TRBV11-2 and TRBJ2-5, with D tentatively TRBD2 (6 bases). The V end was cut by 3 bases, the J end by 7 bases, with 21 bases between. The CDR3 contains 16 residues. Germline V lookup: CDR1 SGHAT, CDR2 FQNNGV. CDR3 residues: CASSFPLEGKQLTQYF. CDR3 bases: TGTGCCAGCAGCTTCCCCTTGGAGGGAAAGCAATTGACCCAGTACTTC.

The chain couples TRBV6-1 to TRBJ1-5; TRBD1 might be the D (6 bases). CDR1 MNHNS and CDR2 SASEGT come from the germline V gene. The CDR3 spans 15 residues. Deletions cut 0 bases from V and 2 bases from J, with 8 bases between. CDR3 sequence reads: CASSEATGRNQPQHF. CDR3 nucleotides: TGTGCCAGCAGTGAAGCGACAGGCCGCAATCAGCCCCAGCATTTT.

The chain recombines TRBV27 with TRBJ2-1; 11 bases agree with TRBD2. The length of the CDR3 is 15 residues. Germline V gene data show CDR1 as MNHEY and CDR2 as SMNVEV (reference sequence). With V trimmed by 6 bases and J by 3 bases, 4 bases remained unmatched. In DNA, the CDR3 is TGTGCCAGCAGCACTAGCGGGAGCGTCTACAATGAGCAGTTCTTC. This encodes CASSTSGSVYNEQFF.

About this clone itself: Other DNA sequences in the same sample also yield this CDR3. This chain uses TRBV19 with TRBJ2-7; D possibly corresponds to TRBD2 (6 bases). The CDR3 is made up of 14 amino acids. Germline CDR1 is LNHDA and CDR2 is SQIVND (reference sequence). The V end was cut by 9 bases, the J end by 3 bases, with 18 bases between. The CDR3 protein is CASSSGTGDYEQYF. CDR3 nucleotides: TGTGCCAGCTCCTCCGGGACGGGGGACTACGAGCAGTACTTC.

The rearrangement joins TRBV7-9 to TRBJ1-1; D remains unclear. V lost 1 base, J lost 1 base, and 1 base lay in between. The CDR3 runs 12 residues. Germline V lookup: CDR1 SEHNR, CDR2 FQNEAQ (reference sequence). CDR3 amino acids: CASSLENTEAFF. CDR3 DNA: TGTGCCAGCAGCTTAGAGAACACTGAAGCTTTCTTT.

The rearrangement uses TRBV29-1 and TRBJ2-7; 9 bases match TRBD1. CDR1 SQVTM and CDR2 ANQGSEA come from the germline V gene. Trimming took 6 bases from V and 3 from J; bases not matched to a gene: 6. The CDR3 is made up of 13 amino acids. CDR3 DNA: TGCAGCGTCGTAGGACAGGGGTACTACGAGCAGTACTTC. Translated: CSVVGQGYYEQYF.

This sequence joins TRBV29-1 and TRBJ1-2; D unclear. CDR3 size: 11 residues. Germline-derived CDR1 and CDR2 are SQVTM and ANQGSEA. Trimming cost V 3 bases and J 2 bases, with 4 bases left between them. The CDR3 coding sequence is TGCAGCGTTGAGGCAAACTATGGCTACACCTTC. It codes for CSVEANYGYTF.

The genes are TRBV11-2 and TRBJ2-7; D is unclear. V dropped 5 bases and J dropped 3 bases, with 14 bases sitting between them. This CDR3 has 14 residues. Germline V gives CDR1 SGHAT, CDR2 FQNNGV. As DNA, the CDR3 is TGTGCCAGCAGCCCGCCGTCACCAATCTACGAGCAGTACTTC. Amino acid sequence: CASSPPSPIYEQYF.

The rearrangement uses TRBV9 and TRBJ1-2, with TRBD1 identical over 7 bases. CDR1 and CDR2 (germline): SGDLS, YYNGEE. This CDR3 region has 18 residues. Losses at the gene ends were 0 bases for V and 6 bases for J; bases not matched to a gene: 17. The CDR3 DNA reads TGTGCCAGCAGCGTAGAGTCCGGGACAGCATCGAACGTAGATGGCTACACCTTC. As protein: CASSVESGTASNVDGYTF.

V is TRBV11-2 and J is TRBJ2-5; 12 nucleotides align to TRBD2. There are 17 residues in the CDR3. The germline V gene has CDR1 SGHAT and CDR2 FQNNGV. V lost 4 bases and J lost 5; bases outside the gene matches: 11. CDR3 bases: TGTGCCAGCAGCTCAACCCCTAGCGGGAGGGCCATGGAGACCCAGTACTTC. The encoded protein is CASSSTPSGRAMETQYF.

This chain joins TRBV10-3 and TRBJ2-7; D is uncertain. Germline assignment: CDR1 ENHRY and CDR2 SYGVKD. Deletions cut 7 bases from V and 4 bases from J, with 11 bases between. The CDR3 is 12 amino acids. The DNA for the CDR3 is TGTGCCATCAAACAGCCTCCTTACGAGCAGTACTTC. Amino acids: CAIKQPPYEQYF.

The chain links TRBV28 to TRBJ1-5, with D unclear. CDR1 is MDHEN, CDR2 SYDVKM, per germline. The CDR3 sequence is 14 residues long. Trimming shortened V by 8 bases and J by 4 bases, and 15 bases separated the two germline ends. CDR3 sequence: CASQRSQPNQPQHF. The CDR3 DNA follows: TGTGCCAGCCAAAGGTCACAACCTAATCAGCCCCAGCATTTT.

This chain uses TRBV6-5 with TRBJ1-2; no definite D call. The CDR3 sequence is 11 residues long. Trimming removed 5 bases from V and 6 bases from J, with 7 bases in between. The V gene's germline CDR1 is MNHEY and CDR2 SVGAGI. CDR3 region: CASSGVDGYTF. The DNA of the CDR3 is TGTGCCAGCAGTGGAGTGGATGGCTACACCTTC.

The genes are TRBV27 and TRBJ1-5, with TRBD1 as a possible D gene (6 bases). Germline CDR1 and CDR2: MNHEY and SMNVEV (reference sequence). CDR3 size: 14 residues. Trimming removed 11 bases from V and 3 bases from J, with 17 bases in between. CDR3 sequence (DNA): TGTGCCCACCCGGCCAGGGGAGTCAATCAGCCCCAGCATTTT. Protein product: CAHPARGVNQPQHF.

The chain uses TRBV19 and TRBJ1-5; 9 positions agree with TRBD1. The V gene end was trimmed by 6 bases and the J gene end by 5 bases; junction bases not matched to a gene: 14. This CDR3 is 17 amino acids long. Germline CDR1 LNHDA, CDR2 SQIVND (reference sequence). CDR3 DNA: TGTGCCAGTAGGGAAGGACGCGGGACAGGGAAGGATCAGCCCCAGCATTTT. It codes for CASREGRGTGKDQPQHF. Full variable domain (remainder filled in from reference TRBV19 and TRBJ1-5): DGGITQSPKYLFRKEGQNVTLSCEQNLNHDAMYWYRQDPGQGLRLIYYSQIVNDFQKGDIAEGYSVSREKKESFPLTVTSAQKNPTAFYLCASREGRGTGKDQPQHFGDGTRLSIL.

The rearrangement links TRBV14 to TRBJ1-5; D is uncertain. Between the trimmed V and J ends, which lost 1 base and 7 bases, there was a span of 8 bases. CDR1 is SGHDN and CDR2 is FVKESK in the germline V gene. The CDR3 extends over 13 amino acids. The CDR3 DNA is TGTGCCAGCAGCCAAGGCTACGGGCAGCCCCAGCATTTT. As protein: CASSQGYGQPQHF. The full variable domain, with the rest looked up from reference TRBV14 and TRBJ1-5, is EAGVTQFPSHSVIEKGQTVTLRCDPISGHDNLYWYRRVMGKEIKFLLHFVKESKQDESGMPNNRFLAERTGGTYSTLKVQPAELEDSGVYFCASSQGYGQPQHFGDGTRLSIL.

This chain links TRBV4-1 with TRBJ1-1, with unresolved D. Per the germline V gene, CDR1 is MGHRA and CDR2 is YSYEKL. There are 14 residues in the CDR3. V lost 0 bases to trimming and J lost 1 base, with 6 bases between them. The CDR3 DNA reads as TGCGCCAGCAGCCAAGAAAGATGGAACACTGAAGCTTTCTTT. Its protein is CASSQERWNTEAFF.

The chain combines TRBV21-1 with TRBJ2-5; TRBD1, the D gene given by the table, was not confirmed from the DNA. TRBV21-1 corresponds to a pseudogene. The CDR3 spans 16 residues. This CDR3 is CASSKVSRTDKETQYF. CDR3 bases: TGTGCCAGCAGCAAAGTGTCCCGGACAGATAAAGAGACCCAGTACTTC.

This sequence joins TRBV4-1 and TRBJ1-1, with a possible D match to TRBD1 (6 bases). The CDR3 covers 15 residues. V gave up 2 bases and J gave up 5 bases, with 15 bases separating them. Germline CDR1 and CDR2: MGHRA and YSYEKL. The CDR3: CASSQTTGRKTEAFF. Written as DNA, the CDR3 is TGCGCCAGCAGCCAAACTACAGGGAGGAAAACTGAAGCTTTCTTT.

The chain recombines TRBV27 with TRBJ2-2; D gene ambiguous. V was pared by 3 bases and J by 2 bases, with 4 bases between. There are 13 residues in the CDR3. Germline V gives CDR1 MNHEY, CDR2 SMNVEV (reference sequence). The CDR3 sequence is CASSFTNTGELFF. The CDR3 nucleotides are TGTGCCAGCAGTTTCACAAACACCGGGGAGCTGTTTTTT.

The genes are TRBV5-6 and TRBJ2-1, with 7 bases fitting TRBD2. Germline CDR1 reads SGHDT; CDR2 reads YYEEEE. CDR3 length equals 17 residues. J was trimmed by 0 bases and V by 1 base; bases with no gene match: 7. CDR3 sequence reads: CASSLNQRDDSYNEQFF. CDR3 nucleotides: TGTGCCAGCAGCTTGAACCAGCGGGATGACTCCTACAATGAGCAGTTCTTC.

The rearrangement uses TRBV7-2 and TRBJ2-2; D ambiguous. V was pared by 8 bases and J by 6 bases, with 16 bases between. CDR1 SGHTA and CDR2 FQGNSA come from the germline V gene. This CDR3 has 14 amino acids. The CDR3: CASGLKLYPGELFF. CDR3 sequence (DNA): TGTGCCAGCGGCCTCAAACTCTACCCCGGGGAGCTGTTTTTT.

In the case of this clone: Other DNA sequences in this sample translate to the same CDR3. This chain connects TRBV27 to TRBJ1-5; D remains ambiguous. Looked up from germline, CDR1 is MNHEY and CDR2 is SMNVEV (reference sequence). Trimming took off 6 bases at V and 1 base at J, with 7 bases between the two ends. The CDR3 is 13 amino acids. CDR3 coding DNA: TGTGCCAGCAGCCTAGGGAGCAATCAGCCCCAGCATTTT. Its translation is CASSLGSNQPQHF.

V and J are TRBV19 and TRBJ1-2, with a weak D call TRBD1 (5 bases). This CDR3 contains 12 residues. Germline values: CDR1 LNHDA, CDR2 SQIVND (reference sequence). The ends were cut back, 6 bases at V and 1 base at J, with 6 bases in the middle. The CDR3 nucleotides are TGTGCCAGTAGGGACAATAACTATGGCTACACCTTC. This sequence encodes CASRDNNYGYTF.

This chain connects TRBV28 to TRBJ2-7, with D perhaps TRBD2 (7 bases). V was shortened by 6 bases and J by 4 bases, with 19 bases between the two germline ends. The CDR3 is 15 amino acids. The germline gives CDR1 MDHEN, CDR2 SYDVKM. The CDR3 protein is CASRLSRGGVYEQYF. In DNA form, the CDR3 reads TGTGCCAGCAGGCTCTCGAGGGGGGGGGTGTACGAGCAGTACTTC.

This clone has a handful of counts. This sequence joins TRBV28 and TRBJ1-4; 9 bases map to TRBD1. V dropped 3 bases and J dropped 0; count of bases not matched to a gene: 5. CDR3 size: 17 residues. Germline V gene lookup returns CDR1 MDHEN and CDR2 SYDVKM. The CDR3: CASSFPRTGATNEKLFF. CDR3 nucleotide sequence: TGTGCCAGCAGTTTTCCTCGGACAGGGGCAACTAATGAAAAACTGTTTTTT.

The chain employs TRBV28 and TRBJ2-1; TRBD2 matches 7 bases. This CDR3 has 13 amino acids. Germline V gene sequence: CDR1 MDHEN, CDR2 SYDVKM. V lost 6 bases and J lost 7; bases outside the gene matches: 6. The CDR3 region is CASSQNGGNEQFF. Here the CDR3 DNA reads TGTGCCAGCAGCCAAAACGGGGGGAATGAGCAGTTCTTC.

CDR3 loop: CASSEIGTGYEKLFF. CDR3 coding DNA: TGTGCCAGCAGCGAGATCGGGACAGGGTATGAAAAACTGTTTTTT. The chain joins TRBV9 to TRBJ1-4, with 9 bases fitting TRBD1. CDR3 size: 15 residues. With 3 bases clipped from V and 6 bases from J, the junction kept 6 bases outside the gene matches. From germline, CDR1 is SGDLS and CDR2 YYNGEE.

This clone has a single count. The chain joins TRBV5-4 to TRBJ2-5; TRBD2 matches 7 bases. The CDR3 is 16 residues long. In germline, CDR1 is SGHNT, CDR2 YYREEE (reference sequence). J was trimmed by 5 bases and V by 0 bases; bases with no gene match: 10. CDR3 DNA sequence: TGTGCCAGCAGCTTGGCTTCCAGCGGGGCGGGGGAGACCCAGTACTTC. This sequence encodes CASSLASSGAGETQYF.

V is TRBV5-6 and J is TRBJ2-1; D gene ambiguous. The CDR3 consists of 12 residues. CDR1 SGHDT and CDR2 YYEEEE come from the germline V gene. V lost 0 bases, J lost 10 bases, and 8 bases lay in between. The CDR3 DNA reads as TGTGCCAGCAGCTTGGGCTCCCGGGAGCAGTTCTTC. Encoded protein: CASSLGSREQFF.